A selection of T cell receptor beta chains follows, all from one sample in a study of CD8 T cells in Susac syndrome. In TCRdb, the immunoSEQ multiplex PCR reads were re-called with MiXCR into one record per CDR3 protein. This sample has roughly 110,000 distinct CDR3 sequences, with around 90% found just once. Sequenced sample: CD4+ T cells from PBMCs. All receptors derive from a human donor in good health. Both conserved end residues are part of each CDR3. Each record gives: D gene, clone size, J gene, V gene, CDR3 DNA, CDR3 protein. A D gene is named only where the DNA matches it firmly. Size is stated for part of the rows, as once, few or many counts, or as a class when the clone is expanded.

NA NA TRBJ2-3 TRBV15 TGTGCCACCAGCCCGTCCCCGGGGGCTTTCACAGATACGCAGTATTTT CATSPSPGAFTDTQYF
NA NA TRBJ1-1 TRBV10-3 TGTGCCATCAGTGAGTCGGTCAGTGTGAACACTGAAGCTTTCTTT CAISESVSVNTEAFF
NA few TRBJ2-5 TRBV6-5 TGTGCCAGCAGTTACGGTGTAAAAGAGACCCAGTACTTC CASSYGVKETQYF
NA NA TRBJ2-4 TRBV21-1 TGTGCCAGCACCGATAAGGATTCGGGAACCAAAAACATTCAGTACTTC CASTDKDSGTKNIQYF
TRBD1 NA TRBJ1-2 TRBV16 TGTGCCAGCCGGGGACAGAATAACTATGGCTACACCTTC CASRGQNNYGYTF
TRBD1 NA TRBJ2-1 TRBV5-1 TGCGCCAGCAGATTCGGGGACAGGGGCTCCTACAATGAGCAGTTCTTC CASRFGDRGSYNEQFF
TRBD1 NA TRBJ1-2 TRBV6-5 TGTGCCAGCAGTTACCTCGGGACAGGGGATGGCTACACCTTC CASSYLGTGDGYTF
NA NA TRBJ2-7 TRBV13 TGTGCCAGCAGCTTAGTGACCTCCTACGAGCAGTACTTC CASSLVTSYEQYF
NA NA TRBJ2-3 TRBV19 TGTGCCAGTAGGGCGACAGCGGCTAGCACAGATACGCAGTATTTT CASRATAASTDTQYF
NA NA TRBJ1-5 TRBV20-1 TGCAGTGCTAACCCGGACACTAGCAATCAGCCCCAGCATTTT CSANPDTSNQPQHF
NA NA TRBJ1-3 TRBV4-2 TGTGCCAGCAGCCAAGAATTTGAAGCCTCTGGAAACACCATATATTTT CASSQEFEASGNTIYF
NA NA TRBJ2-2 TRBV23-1 TGCGCCAGCAGTCAATCCCCCCTCGACACCGGGGAGCTGTTTTTT CASSQSPLDTGELFF
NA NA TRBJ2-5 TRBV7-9 TGTGCCAGCAGACAAGATTTTAACAGGGCAGAGAAGCAAGAGACCCAGTACTTC CASRQDFNRAEKQETQYF
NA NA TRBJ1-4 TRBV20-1 TGCAGTGCTCAAATGGACGGAAGGAATGAAAAACTGTTTTTT CSAQMDGRNEKLFF
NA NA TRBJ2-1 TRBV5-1 TGCGCCAGCAGCTTGTCTGGGGGCAATGAGCAGTTCTTC CASSLSGGNEQFF
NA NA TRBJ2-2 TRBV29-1 TGCAGCGTTGTAGTCCCAGGGGCCACCGGGGAGCTGTTTTTT CSVVVPGATGELFF
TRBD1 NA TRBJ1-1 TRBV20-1 TGCAGTGCGACAGGGTGGAACACTGAAGCTTTCTTT CSATGWNTEAFF
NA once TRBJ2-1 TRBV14 TGTGCCAGCAGCCAGTCAAACTTTCGGGAGCAGTTCTTC CASSQSNFREQFF
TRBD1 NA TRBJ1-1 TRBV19 TGTGCCAGTAGTGCGCGACAGGGGAACACTGAAGCTTTCTTT CASSARQGNTEAFF
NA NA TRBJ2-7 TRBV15 TGTGCCTCCGGAGGGGGTCGGGGTGGTGGTGAGCAGTACTTC CASGGGRGGGEQYF
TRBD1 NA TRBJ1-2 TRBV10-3 TGTGCCATTACCGGGACAGTGAACTATGGCTACACCTTC CAITGTVNYGYTF
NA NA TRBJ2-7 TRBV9 TGTGCCAGCAGCGTAGCTGGGTCCTCCTACGGGCAGTACTTC CASSVAGSSYGQYF
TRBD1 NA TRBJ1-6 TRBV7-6 TGTGCCAGCAGGCCGGGGACAGGAGGTTCACCCCTCCACTTT CASRPGTGGSPLHF
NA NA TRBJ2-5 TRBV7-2 TGTGCCAGCACCACCCGGGTCTCGGAGACCCAGTACTTC CASTTRVSETQYF
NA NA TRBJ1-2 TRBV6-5 TGTGCCAGCAGTTTTGACAGTAACTATGGCTACACCTTC CASSFDSNYGYTF
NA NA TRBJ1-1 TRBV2 TGTGCCAGCAGTTTGGGCCCGAGCACTGAAGCTTTCTTT CASSLGPSTEAFF
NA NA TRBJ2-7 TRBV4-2 TGTGCCAGCAGCCAAGAAAGGGAGCAGTACTTC CASSQEREQYF
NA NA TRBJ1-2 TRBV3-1 TGTGCCAGCCGTCCGGGGGCCGGGGGTGACTATGGCTACACCTTC CASRPGAGGDYGYTF